This entry features one TCR beta chain sequence. Which antigen it targets is not known. No base quality information exists; no much larger clone differs at one position. This record belongs to a study of blood T cell repertoires in COVID-19 (dated by TCRdb to the early 2020s). Study-level background: Samples from collaborators originated in the United States, Italy and Spain and spanned both the acute and convalescent phases of COVID-19. The material from the prospective study consisted of cDNA or gDNA derived from T cells, B-cell-depleted T cells, or PBMCs. The samples were drawn from the first 160 participants of the ongoing ImmuneRACE study and from more than 1,000 subjects provided by 6 global collaborators. Where available, HLA class I and class II types were obtained from metadata supplied by the sample provider rather than from assay-based typing. Subjects who had been exposed to COVID-19, were actively infected with it, or had recovered from it provided the deeply sampled blood TCRbeta repertoires that made up the dataset. The repertoires were made available in a free public database intended to serve as a resource for research on the immune response to SARS-CoV-2. The sample metadata nearly always contained a de-identified subject ID, COVID-19 status, age in years and sex. Findings and caveats that apply to the study as a whole: The amount of clinical and demographic metadata varied by source and participant and was provided uncurated.

The germline V gene yields MDHEN for CDR1 and SYDVKM for CDR2. Trimming accounts for 3 bases at V and 1 base at J, while the number of junction bases matched to no gene is 6. Including cysteine and phenylalanine, the CDR3 has 16 amino acids. CDR3 DNA is the only sequence kept; it has 48 bases, read in frame from the first base. Each collaborating institution followed its own protocols to collect whole blood in K2EDTA tubes. For TCRbeta analysis, collaborators shipped samples as frozen whole blood, isolated PBMCs, or DNA extracted from either of those sample types. TCRbeta CDR3 regions were amplified from genomic DNA using the immunoSEQ Assay, a bias-controlled multiplex PCR. As for the original processing: Within the assay, amplification of reference gene primers was used to estimate how many nucleated cells each sample contained. To quantify the absolute abundance of each unique TCRbeta CDR3 rearrangement, sequence reads were collapsed and filtered. For each sample, productive Simpson clonality was calculated by taking the square root of Simpson's diversity index across productive rearrangements. Here the immuneACCESS table is served through TCRdb, limited to in-frame sequences with V and J called. Missing clones are a known gap in these copies; in checked studies unresolved V genes cover under half, and the rest lacks a known reason. That table is the source of V, J and clone size, and D and trimming were worked out from the DNA. This sample lists around 180,000 clones; around 72% were detected once. The ten largest clones add up to about 3% of the sample.

This TCR derives from a woman aged 80 or over with acute or convalescent COVID-19. Sequencing used peripheral blood. The sequence links TRBV28 to TRBJ1-1, and 9 junctional nucleotides match TRBD1. The bases read TGTGCCAGCAGTTTTTTACCGGGACAGGGGAACACTGAAGCTTTCTTT. This sequence encodes CASSFLPGQGNTEAFF.